Ten or more counts support the clone carrying this T cell receptor (beta chain). Germline V CDR1 and CDR2: SEHNR, FQNEAQ (reference sequence). There are 11 residues in the CDR3. Between the trimmed V and J ends, which lost 3 bases and 7 bases, there was a span of 7 bases. This entry belongs to a study of spatial heterogeneity in lung cancer. Time point reported: sample taken at primary tumor resection. The donor population consisted of 72 patients with untreated, early-stage non-small cell lung cancer. Extraction of whole RNA from tumor, nontumor lung or frozen PBMC preceded unsorted sequencing. In the library, each TCR cDNA molecule bore its own unique molecular identifier. TCRdb fed the 5' RACE reads into MiXCR, producing one record per CDR3 protein. This table has tens of thousands of distinct CDR3 sequences, approximately 12% appearing once.

The sequencing here drew on PBMCs, taken at surgery. This sequence originates from a male donor with early-stage non-small cell lung cancer. The rearrangement links TRBV7-9 to TRBJ2-7; D gene unclear. This CDR3 reads CASSFVQEQYF. The DNA of the CDR3 is TGTGCCAGCAGCTTTGTCCAGGAGCAGTACTTC.